Listed below are T cell receptor beta chains from one sample, sequenced in a study of CD4 T cells in relation to SARS-CoV-2 and coronaviruses. Clones were read by immunoSEQ multiplex PCR, and TCRdb kept only the in-frame ones, dropping some. The sample has some 65,000 clones; around 86% are singletons. The sample comprised memory CD4+ T cells from PBMCs. The receptors were sampled from a human donor in good health. CDR3s include the opening cysteine and the closing phenylalanine or tryptophan. The D gene is left open where the match is weak.

j_gene: TRBJ2-5
v_gene: TRBV29-1
d_gene: NA
CDR3aa: CSVNNLETQYF
CDR3nt: TGCAGCGTCAACAACCTAGAGACCCAGTACTTC

j_gene: TRBJ2-1
v_gene: TRBV7-2
d_gene: NA
CDR3aa: CASSAGIYSSNEQFF
CDR3nt: TGTGCCAGCAGCGCAGGGATTTACTCGTCTAATGAGCAGTTCTTC

j_gene: TRBJ2-3
v_gene: TRBV6-2/TRBV6-3
d_gene: TRBD2
CDR3aa: CASSYVAGVPTDTQYF
CDR3nt: TGTGCCAGCAGTTACGTAGCGGGAGTTCCCACAGATACGCAGTATTTT

j_gene: TRBJ2-5
v_gene: TRBV19
d_gene: TRBD1
CDR3aa: CAWTGVGETQYF
CDR3nt: TGTGCCTGGACAGGGGTTGGGGAGACCCAGTACTTC

j_gene: TRBJ2-5
v_gene: TRBV6-5
d_gene: TRBD1
CDR3aa: CASISRDREETQYF
CDR3nt: TGTGCCAGCATCTCCCGGGACAGGGAAGAGACCCAGTACTTC

j_gene: TRBJ1-1
v_gene: TRBV18
d_gene: NA
CDR3aa: CASSPRGSDTEAFF
CDR3nt: TGTGCCAGCTCACCACGGGGGTCTGACACTGAAGCTTTCTTT

j_gene: TRBJ2-5
v_gene: TRBV7-2
d_gene: NA
CDR3aa: CASSSGGRQAETQYF
CDR3nt: TGTGCCAGCAGCTCCGGGGGGCGGCAGGCAGAGACCCAGTACTTC

j_gene: TRBJ1-2
v_gene: TRBV25-1
d_gene: NA
CDR3aa: CASSGTGTLFYGYTF
CDR3nt: TGTGCCAGCAGTGGTACCGGGACACTCTTCTATGGCTACACCTTC

j_gene: TRBJ2-7
v_gene: TRBV19
d_gene: TRBD1
CDR3aa: CASSIIPGQGNYEQYF
CDR3nt: TGTGCCAGTAGCATAATACCGGGACAGGGAAACTACGAGCAGTACTTC

j_gene: TRBJ2-2
v_gene: TRBV7-7
d_gene: TRBD1
CDR3aa: CASSLGTGNTGELFF
CDR3nt: TGTGCCAGCAGCCTCGGGACAGGGAACACCGGGGAGCTGTTTTTT

j_gene: TRBJ2-1
v_gene: TRBV7-3
d_gene: NA
CDR3aa: CASSLGLVNEQFF
CDR3nt: TGTGCCAGCAGCTTGGGTCTAGTCAATGAGCAGTTCTTC

j_gene: TRBJ1-2
v_gene: TRBV28
d_gene: NA
CDR3aa: CASSMDSLYGYTF
CDR3nt: TGTGCCAGCAGTATGGACAGTCTATATGGCTACACCTTC